This T cell receptor (beta chain) stems from a study of control samples from healthy donors and cancer patients. TCRdb's table, derived via immunoSEQ multiplex PCR, lists solely in-frame clones and lacks some. The sample contains roughly 94,000 clones, 84% of which appear only once. The germline CDR1 and CDR2 sequences are SGHRS and YFSETQ. This CDR3 is built from 15 residues. V was pared by 4 bases and J by 3 bases, with 7 bases of the junction left unmatched. This chain links TRBV5-1 with TRBJ2-7; 10 bases agree with TRBD2. The receptor was derived from a man aged 65-85 years with lung cancer. The sequencing sample was made of PBMCs. CDR3 nucleotides: TGCGCCAGCAGCATAGGACTAGCGGACTACTACGAGCAGTACTTC. The encoded protein is CASSIGLADYYEQYF.